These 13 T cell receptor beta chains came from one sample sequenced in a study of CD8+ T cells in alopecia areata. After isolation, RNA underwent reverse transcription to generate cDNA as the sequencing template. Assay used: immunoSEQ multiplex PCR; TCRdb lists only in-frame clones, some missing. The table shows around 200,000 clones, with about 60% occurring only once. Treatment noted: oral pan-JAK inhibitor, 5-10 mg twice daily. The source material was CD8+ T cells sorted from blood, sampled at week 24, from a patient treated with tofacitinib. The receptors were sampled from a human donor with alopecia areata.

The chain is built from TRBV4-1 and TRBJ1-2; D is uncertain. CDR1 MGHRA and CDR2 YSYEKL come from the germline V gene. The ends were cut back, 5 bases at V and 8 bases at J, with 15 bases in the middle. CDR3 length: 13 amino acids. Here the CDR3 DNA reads TGCGCCAGCAGCACCAGAACGGGATGGGGCTACACCTTC. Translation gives CASSTRTGWGYTF.

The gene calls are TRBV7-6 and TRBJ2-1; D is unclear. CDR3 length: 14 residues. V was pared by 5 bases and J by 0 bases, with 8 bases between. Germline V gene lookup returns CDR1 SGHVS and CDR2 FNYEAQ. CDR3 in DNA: TGTGCCAGCAGCCCCCGGGTCTCCTACAATGAGCAGTTCTTC. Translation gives CASSPRVSYNEQFF.

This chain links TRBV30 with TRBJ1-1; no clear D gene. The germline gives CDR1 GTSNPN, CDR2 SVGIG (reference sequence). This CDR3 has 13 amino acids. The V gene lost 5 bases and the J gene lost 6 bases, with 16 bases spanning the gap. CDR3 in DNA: TGTGCCTGGGGCGAGGCCTCATCGTCTGAAGCTTTCTTT. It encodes CAWGEASSSEAFF. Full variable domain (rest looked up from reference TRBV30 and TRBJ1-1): SQTIHQWPATLVQPVGSPLSLECTVEGTSNPNLYWYRQAAGRGLQLLFYSVGIGQISSEVPQNLSASRPQDRQFILSSKKLLLSDSGFYLCAWGEASSSEAFFGQGTRLTVV.

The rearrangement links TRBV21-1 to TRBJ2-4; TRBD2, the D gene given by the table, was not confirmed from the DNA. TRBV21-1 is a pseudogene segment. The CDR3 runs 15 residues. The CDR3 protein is CASSKKDGCKNIQYF. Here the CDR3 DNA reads TGTGCCAGCAGCAAAAAAGACGGGTGCAAAAACATTCAGTACTTC.

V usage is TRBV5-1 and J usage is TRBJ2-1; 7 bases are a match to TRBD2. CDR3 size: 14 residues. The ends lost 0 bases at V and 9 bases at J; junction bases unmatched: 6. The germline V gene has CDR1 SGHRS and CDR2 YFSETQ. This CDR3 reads CASSLDRLAREQFF. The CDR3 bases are TGCGCCAGCAGCTTGGACAGACTAGCTCGTGAGCAGTTCTTC. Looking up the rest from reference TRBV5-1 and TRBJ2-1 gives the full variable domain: KAGVTQTPRYLIKTRGQQVTLSCSPISGHRSVSWYQQTPGQGLQFLFEYFSETQRNKGNFPGRFSGRQFSNSRSEMNVSTLELGDSALYLCASSLDRLAREQFFGPGTRLTVL.

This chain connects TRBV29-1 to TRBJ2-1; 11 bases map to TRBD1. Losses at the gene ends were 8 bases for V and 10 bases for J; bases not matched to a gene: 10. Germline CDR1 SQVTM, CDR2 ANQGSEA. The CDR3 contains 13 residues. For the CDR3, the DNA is TGCAGCACGTGGGGGACAGGGGGAGGAGAGCAGTTCTTC. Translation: CSTWGTGGGEQFF.

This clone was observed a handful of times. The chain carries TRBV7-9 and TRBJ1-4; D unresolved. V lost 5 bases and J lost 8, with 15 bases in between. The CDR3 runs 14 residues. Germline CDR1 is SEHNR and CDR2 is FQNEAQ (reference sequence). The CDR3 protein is CASSPPLPEEKLFF. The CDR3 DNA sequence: TGTGCCAGCAGCCCTCCCCTCCCGGAAGAAAAACTGTTTTTT. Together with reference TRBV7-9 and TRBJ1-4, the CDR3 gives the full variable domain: DTGVSQNPRHKITKRGQNVTFRCDPISEHNRLYWYRQTLGQGPEFLTYFQNEAQLEKSRLLSDRFSAERPKGSFSTLEIQRTEQGDSAMYLCASSPPLPEEKLFFGSGTQLSVL.

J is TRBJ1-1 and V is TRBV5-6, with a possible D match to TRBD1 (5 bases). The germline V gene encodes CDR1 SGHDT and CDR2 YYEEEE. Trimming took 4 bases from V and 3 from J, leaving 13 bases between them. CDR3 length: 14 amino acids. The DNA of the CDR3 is TGTGCCAGCAGCCCAAGGGACGGGTACACTGAAGCTTTCTTT. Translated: CASSPRDGYTEAFF.

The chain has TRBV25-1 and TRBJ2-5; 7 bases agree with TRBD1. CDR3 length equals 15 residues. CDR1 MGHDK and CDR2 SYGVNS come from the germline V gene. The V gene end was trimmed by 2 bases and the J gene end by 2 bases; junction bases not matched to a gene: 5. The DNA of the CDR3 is TGTGCCAGCAGTGAACCTAACAGGGGACAAGAGACCCAGTACTTC. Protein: CASSEPNRGQETQYF.

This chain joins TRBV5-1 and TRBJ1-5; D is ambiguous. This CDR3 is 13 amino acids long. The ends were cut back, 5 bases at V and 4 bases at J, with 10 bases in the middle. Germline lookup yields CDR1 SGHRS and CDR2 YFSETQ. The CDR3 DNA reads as TGCGCCAGCAGTTATGGAGGGAATCAGCCCCAGCATTTT. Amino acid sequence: CASSYGGNQPQHF.

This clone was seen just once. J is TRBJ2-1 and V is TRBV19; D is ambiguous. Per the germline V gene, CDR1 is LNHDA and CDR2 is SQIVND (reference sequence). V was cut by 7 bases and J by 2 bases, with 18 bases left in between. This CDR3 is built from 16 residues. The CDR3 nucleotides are TGTGCCAGTACCCCCGATGGGCTACTGACCTACAATGAGCAGTTCTTC. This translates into CASTPDGLLTYNEQFF.

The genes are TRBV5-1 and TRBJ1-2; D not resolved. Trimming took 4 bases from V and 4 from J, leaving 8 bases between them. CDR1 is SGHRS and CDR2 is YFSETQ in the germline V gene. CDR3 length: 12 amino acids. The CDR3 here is CASSPDPYGYTF. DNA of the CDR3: TGCGCCAGCAGCCCGGACCCCTATGGCTACACCTTC.

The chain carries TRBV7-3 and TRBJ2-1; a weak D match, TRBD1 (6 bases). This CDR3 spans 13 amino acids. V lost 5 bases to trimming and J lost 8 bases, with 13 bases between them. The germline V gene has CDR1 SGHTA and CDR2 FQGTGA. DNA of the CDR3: TGTGCCAGCAGCGCGCAGGGGTTTTATGAGCAGTTCTTC. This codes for CASSAQGFYEQFF.